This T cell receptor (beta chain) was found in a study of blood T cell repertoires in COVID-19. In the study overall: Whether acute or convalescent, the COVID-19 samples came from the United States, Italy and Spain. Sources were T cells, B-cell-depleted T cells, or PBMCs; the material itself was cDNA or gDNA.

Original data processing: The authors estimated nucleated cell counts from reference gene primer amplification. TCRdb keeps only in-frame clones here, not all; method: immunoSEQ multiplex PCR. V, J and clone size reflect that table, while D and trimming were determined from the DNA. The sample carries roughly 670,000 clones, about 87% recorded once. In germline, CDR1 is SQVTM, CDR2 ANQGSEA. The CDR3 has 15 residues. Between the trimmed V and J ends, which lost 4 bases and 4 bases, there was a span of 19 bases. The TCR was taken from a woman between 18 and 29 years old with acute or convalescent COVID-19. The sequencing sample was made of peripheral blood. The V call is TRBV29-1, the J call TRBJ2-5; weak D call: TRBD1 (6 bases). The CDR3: CSVAGATKVAETQYF. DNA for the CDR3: TGCAGCGTTGCAGGGGCGACCAAAGTTGCAGAGACCCAGTACTTC.